This is a list of T cell receptor beta chains from one sample in a study of CD8+ T cells in alopecia areata. Profiled with immunoSEQ multiplex PCR; TCRdb holds only in-frame clones, not every one. The table shows fewer than 70,000 clones, with roughly 45% occurring only once. Sequencing was carried out using NKG2D-low CD8+ T cells sorted from blood. The source is a human donor with alopecia areata. The CDR3 runs from the conserved cysteine through the conserved F or W. The order of the fields is J gene, V gene, clone size, D gene, CDR3 protein, CDR3 DNA. D genes are given only for firm matches. Clone sizes are given selectively: once, few, many, or a class where the clone is expanded.

TRBJ2-3	TRBV29-1	-	TRBD2	CSAAGITDTQYF	TGCAGCGCAGCGGGAATCACAGATACGCAGTATTTT
TRBJ2-1	TRBV4-1	-	TRBD1	CASQGALRDNEQFF	TGCGCCAGCCAGGGGGCCCTTAGGGATAATGAGCAGTTCTTC
TRBJ2-6	TRBV19	few	-	CASSWGVDSGANVLTF	TGTGCCAGTAGCTGGGGAGTAGACTCTGGGGCCAACGTCCTGACTTTC
TRBJ2-3	TRBV2	-	-	CASSVAAMRTQYF	TGTGCCAGCAGTGTTGCCGCAATGAGGACGCAGTATTTT
TRBJ2-2	TRBV20-1	-	-	CSAGVTGELFF	TGCAGTGCCGGGGTCACCGGGGAGCTGTTTTTT
TRBJ2-5	TRBV13	-	TRBD2	CASSLATGTSGPPQETQYF	TGTGCCAGCAGCTTAGCCACTGGGACTAGCGGGCCTCCCCAAGAGACCCAGTACTTC
TRBJ1-5	TRBV7-2	-	-	CASEGTSGNQPQHF	TGTGCCAGCGAAGGGACATCGGGCAATCAGCCCCAGCATTTT
TRBJ1-6	TRBV4-2	-	-	CASSQDGGGSSPLHF	TGTGCCAGCAGCCAAGATGGGGGCGGTAGTTCACCCCTCCACTTT
TRBJ2-7	TRBV7-2	-	-	CASSSQGHEQYF	TGTGCCAGCAGCTCACAAGGGCACGAGCAGTACTTC
TRBJ2-3	TRBV30	-	TRBD1	CAWRETRTGNVF	TGTGCCTGGAGGGAGACGAGGACAGGCAACGTTTTT
TRBJ1-2	TRBV13	-	-	CASSQDSPNYGYTF	TGTGCCAGCAGCCAGGACAGTCCTAACTATGGCTACACCTTC
TRBJ2-5	TRBV4-2	-	-	CASSQGLGETQYF	TGTGCCAGCAGCCAAGGACTAGGAGAGACCCAGTACTTC
TRBJ2-2	TRBV5-6	few	-	CASSLGRGYTGELFF	TGTGCCAGCAGCTTGGGAAGGGGATACACCGGGGAGCTGTTTTTT
TRBJ2-5	TRBV19	-	TRBD1	CASSSWDRNQETQYF	TGTGCCAGTAGTTCTTGGGACAGAAACCAAGAGACCCAGTACTTC
TRBJ2-7	TRBV27	-	-	CASSLSGSYEQYF	TGTGCCAGCAGTTTGTCAGGGTCCTACGAGCAGTACTTC
TRBJ2-1	TRBV28	-	-	CAIEAGFEQFF	TGTGCGATCGAGGCGGGGTTTGAGCAGTTCTTC
TRBJ2-1	TRBV4-1	once	TRBD2	CASSQDISAGVSNEQFF	TGCGCCAGCAGCCAAGATATATCAGCGGGAGTTTCCAATGAGCAGTTCTTC
TRBJ2-1	TRBV5-6	-	-	CASSLFSSYNEQFF	TGTGCCAGCAGCTTATTCAGCTCCTACAATGAGCAGTTCTTC
TRBJ2-1	TRBV27	few	-	CASGMVYNEQFF	TGTGCCAGCGGGATGGTCTACAATGAGCAGTTCTTC
TRBJ2-1	TRBV2	-	-	CASKRSGGTYNEQFF	TGTGCCAGCAAGCGGTCTGGGGGGACCTACAATGAGCAGTTCTTC
TRBJ2-5	TRBV27	-	TRBD2	CASSAGLAGGGETQYF	TGTGCCAGCAGTGCGGGACTAGCGGGAGGAGGAGAGACCCAGTACTTC
TRBJ1-1	TRBV7-9	-	-	CASSLAGNTEAFF	TGTGCCAGCAGCTTAGCGGGGAACACTGAAGCTTTCTTT
TRBJ1-3	TRBV5-6	-	-	CASSGGNGNTIYF	TGTGCCAGCAGCGGGGGAAATGGAAACACCATATATTTT
TRBJ1-2	TRBV7-2	-	-	CASSLGPYYGYTF	TGTGCCAGCAGCTTAGGACCTTATTATGGCTACACCTTC
TRBJ2-7	TRBV13	few	-	CASSLRSEQYF	TGTGCCAGCAGCTTAAGGTCAGAGCAGTACTTC
TRBJ2-1	TRBV19	few	TRBD2	CASSTSGGLWDEQFF	TGTGCCAGTAGTACTAGCGGGGGCCTTTGGGATGAGCAGTTCTTC
TRBJ1-2	TRBV29-1	-	-	CSVEERDYGYTF	TGCAGCGTTGAAGAACGGGACTATGGCTACACCTTC
TRBJ1-6	TRBV2	-	-	CASSDGTYNSPLHF	TGTGCCAGCAGTGACGGGACCTATAATTCACCCCTCCACTTT
TRBJ2-2	TRBV4-1	-	-	CASSQGGPRGELFF	TGCGCCAGCAGCCAAGGCGGTCCGAGGGGGGAGCTGTTTTTT
TRBJ2-7	TRBV29-1	-	TRBD2	CSVATSGGYEQYF	TGCAGCGTTGCGACTAGCGGGGGATACGAGCAGTACTTC
TRBJ2-1	TRBV7-6	-	-	CASSLGLANEQFF	TGTGCCAGCAGCTTAGGGCTAGCCAATGAGCAGTTCTTC
TRBJ2-5	TRBV28	-	-	CASSQNRAQYF	TGTGCCAGCAGTCAGAATCGGGCCCAGTACTTC
TRBJ2-5	TRBV5-1	few	-	CASSPTDGYQETQYF	TGCGCCAGCAGCCCAACGGACGGGTACCAAGAGACCCAGTACTTC
TRBJ2-7	TRBV7-9	-	-	CASSSGPSYEQYF	TGTGCCAGCAGCTCGGGGCCCTCCTACGAGCAGTACTTC
TRBJ1-1	TRBV29-1	few	-	CSVEAATEAFF	TGCAGCGTTGAAGCGGCGACTGAAGCTTTCTTT
TRBJ2-3	TRBV5-1	few	TRBD2	CASSIRTSGTDTQYF	TGCGCCAGCAGCATAAGGACTAGCGGCACAGATACGCAGTATTTT
TRBJ2-7	TRBV7-2	-	-	CASSLGPPAPYEQYF	TGTGCCAGCAGCTTAGGACCCCCGGCGCCGTACGAGCAGTACTTC
TRBJ2-7	TRBV27	-	TRBD2	CASSLGTSGRDEQYF	TGTGCCAGCAGTTTAGGGACTAGCGGGAGAGACGAGCAGTACTTC
TRBJ2-7	TRBV7-9	-	-	CASSWAGDLSHEQYF	TGTGCCAGCAGCTGGGCCGGGGACCTCTCTCACGAGCAGTACTTC
TRBJ2-5	TRBV4-1	-	-	CASSHPVDFQETQYF	TGCGCCAGCAGCCACCCGGTGGACTTCCAAGAGACCCAGTACTTC
TRBJ1-1	TRBV13	-	-	CASSADRNTEAFF	TGTGCCAGCAGCGCGGACAGGAACACTGAAGCTTTCTTT
TRBJ2-1	TRBV29-1	few	-	CSVEVGEGQFF	TGCAGCGTTGAAGTAGGAGAAGGGCAGTTCTTC
TRBJ2-7	TRBV10-3	-	-	CAISEPRAGPSYEQYF	TGTGCCATCAGTGAACCAAGGGCGGGACCATCCTACGAGCAGTACTTC
TRBJ2-1	TRBV30	-	TRBD2	CAWTGRGASGVANEQFF	TGTGCCTGGACGGGCAGGGGGGCTAGCGGGGTGGCCAATGAGCAGTTCTTC
TRBJ2-1	TRBV27	few	-	CASSPRRGLYNEQFF	TGTGCCAGCAGTCCACGCCGAGGCCTCTACAATGAGCAGTTCTTC
TRBJ2-7	TRBV29-1	-	-	CSVEGGKPYEQYF	TGCAGCGTTGAAGGGGGGAAACCCTACGAGCAGTACTTC
TRBJ2-5	TRBV5-6	-	TRBD2	CASSLGLAAETQYF	TGTGCCAGCAGCTTGGGACTAGCGGCGGAGACCCAGTACTTC
TRBJ2-5	TRBV4-1	-	TRBD1	CASSLAGQGSGETQYF	TGCGCCAGCAGCCTCGCAGGACAGGGCTCGGGAGAGACCCAGTACTTC
TRBJ2-1	TRBV2	-	-	CASGGQGYNEQFF	TGTGCCAGCGGTGGGCAGGGCTACAATGAGCAGTTCTTC
TRBJ1-1	TRBV7-9	many	-	CASSLVRGRNTEAFF	TGTGCCAGCAGCTTAGTTCGCGGGCGGAACACTGAAGCTTTCTTT
TRBJ2-7	TRBV29-1	few	TRBD1	CSVTGTVAYEQYF	TGCAGCGTCACTGGGACAGTAGCTTACGAGCAGTACTTC
TRBJ1-2	TRBV25-1	-	-	CASSEAGRYGYTF	TGTGCCAGCAGTGAAGCAGGGCGGTATGGCTACACCTTC
TRBJ2-1	TRBV4-3	-	TRBD2	CASSPMTSRNEQFF	TGCGCCAGCAGCCCCATGACTAGCCGCAATGAGCAGTTCTTC